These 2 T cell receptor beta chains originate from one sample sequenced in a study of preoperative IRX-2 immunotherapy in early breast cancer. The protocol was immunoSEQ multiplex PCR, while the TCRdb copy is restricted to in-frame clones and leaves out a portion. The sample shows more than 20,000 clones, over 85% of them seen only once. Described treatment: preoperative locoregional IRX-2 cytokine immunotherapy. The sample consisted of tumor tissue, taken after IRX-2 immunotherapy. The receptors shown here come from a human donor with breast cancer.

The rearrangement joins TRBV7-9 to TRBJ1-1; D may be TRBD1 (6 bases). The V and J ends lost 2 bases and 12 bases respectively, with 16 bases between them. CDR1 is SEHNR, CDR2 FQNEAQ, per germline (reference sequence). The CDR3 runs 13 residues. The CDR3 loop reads CASSLNQGLRTFF. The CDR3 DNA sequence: TGTGCCAGCAGCTTAAACCAGGGGCTAAGGACTTTCTTT.

The CDR3 DNA sequence: TGTGCCAGCAGCCCCTTTTCGGGAAACACCATATATTTT. It yields the protein CASSPFSGNTIYF. The chain combines TRBV7-8 with TRBJ1-3; D ambiguous. V lost 5 bases, J lost 4 bases, and 9 bases lay in between. This CDR3 has 13 residues. Germline V gene sequence: CDR1 SGHVS, CDR2 FQNEAQ. Full variable domain (remainder filled in from reference TRBV7-8 and TRBJ1-3): GAGVSQSPRYKVAKRGQDVALRCDPISGHVSLFWYQQALGQGPEFLTYFQNEAQLDKSGLPSDRFFAERPEGSVSTLKIQRTQQEDSAVYLCASSPFSGNTIYFGEGSWLTVV.